The T cell receptor beta chain described here comes from a study of cytomegalovirus exposure and HLA in healthy donors. Findings and caveats of the study: Rarity characterized most TCR sequences, yet some public TCRs appeared in many donors. Roughly 170 TCR beta chains were listed as cytomegalovirus-associated. Follow-up analysis later connected one missense variant in DCLRE1C with trimming of TCR beta V- and J-genes. Previous analysis showed most TCR beta V segments were productive about 90% or about 30% of the time.

Researchers ran the PCR with 60 Vbeta and 13 Jbeta primers. Clones were sequenced by immunoSEQ multiplex PCR, and TCRdb holds only the in-frame ones, with some missing. The table shows 150,000 to 200,000 clones, with around three quarters occurring only once. This clone appeared a few times. Its antigen is unknown. The CDR3 has 13 amino acids. The ends were cut back, 1 base at V and 4 bases at J, with 6 bases in the middle. CDR1 and CDR2 (germline): LNHDA, SQIVND (reference sequence). Sequenced: PBMCs. This chain links TRBV19 with TRBJ2-3; D is possibly TRBD1 (6 bases). The receptor comes from a man aged 35 to 55 in good health and CMV-seronegative. CDR3 DNA sequence: TGTGCCAGTAGTATAGGGACAGCAGATACGCAGTATTTT. It specifies CASSIGTADTQYF. The whole variable domain, filled in from reference TRBV19 and TRBJ2-3, reads DGGITQSPKYLFRKEGQNVTLSCEQNLNHDAMYWYRQDPGQGLRLIYYSQIVNDFQKGDIAEGYSVSREKKESFPLTVTSAQKNPTAFYLCASSIGTADTQYFGPGTRLTVL.